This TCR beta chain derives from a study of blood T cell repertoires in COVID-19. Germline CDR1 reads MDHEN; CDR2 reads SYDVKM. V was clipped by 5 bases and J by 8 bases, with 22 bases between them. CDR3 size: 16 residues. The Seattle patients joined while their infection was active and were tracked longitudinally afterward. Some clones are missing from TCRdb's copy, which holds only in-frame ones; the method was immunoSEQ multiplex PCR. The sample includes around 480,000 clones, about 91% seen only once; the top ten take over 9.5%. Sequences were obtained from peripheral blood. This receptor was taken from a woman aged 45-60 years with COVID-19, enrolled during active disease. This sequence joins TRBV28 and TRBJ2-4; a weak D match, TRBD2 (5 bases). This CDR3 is CASSRNPGNLKHIQYF. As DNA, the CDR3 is TGTGCCAGCAGTCGAAATCCCGGGAATCTAAAGCACATTCAGTACTTC.